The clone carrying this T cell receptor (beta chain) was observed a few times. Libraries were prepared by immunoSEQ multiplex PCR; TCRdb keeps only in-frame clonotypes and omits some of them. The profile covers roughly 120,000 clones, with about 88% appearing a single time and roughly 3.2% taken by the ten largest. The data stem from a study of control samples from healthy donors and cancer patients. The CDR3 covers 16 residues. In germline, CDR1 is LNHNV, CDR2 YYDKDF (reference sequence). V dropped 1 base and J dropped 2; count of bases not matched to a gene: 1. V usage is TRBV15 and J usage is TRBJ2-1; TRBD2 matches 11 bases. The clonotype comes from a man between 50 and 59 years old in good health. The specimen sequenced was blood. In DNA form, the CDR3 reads TGTGCCACCAGCAGAGGACTAGCGGGGCCCTACAATGAGCAGTTCTTC. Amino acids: CATSRGLAGPYNEQFF.